These 3 T cell receptor beta chains were all obtained from the same sample, sequenced in a study of control samples from healthy donors and cancer patients. The method was immunoSEQ multiplex PCR; TCRdb's version includes in-frame clones alone and lacks a portion of them. The sample includes roughly 190,000 clones, 91% seen only once; the top ten take about 1.6%. The sequenced sample consisted of blood. Receptors originate from a woman aged 25-40 years in good health.

This clone was recorded once. The chain has TRBV6-5 and TRBJ2-1; TRBD2 aligns across 9 bases. V shed 2 bases, J shed 6 bases, and the junction held 5 bases outside the gene matches. The CDR3 is made up of 15 amino acids. Germline values: CDR1 MNHEY, CDR2 SVGAGI. The CDR3 sequence is CASSYRLAGRNEQFF. CDR3 DNA: TGTGCCAGCAGTTACCGGCTAGCGGGACGCAATGAGCAGTTCTTC.

The chain links TRBV4-1 to TRBJ2-3; 11 bases match TRBD2. The CDR3 is 18 amino acids. The V and J ends lost 2 bases and 0 bases, in that order; junction bases with no gene match: 7. The germline V gene encodes CDR1 MGHRA and CDR2 YSYEKL. This CDR3 is CASSQRLAGSSSTDTQYF. CDR3 nucleotides: TGCGCCAGCAGCCAACGACTAGCGGGATCGTCTAGCACAGATACGCAGTATTTT.

As regards this clone: The sample carries other DNA sequences with the same CDR3. DNA for the CDR3: TGTGCCAGCAGCTTACTAGCGGGGGGCCAAGAGACCCAGTACTTC. Encoded protein: CASSLLAGGQETQYF. This rearrangement joins TRBV7-6 to TRBJ2-5; 11 bases line up with TRBD2. The CDR3 contains 15 residues. Trimming took 2 bases from V and 1 from J; bases not matched to a gene: 0. CDR1 SGHVS and CDR2 FNYEAQ come from the germline V gene. The full variable domain, rest sourced from reference TRBV7-6 and TRBJ2-5, is GAGVSQSPRYKVTKRGQDVALRCDPISGHVSLYWYRQALGQGPEFLTYFNYEAQQDKSGLPNDRFSAERPEGSISTLTIQRTEQRDSAMYRCASSLLAGGQETQYFGPGTRLLVL.